The clone carrying this T cell receptor (beta chain) was seen many times. The target antigen is unknown. The CDR3 is made up of 15 amino acids. Looked up from germline, CDR1 is SEHNR and CDR2 is FQNEAQ (reference sequence). Between the trimmed V and J ends, which lost 4 bases and 2 bases, there was a span of 9 bases. This sample stems from a study of Graves' ophthalmopathy and Graves' hyperthyroidism. Study-wide results and caveats: Blood also carried most expanded thyroid clonotypes exceeding 0.001 frequency.

Amplification of the TCR beta CDR3 regions used RNA transcripts (as template). An initial RT-PCR round employing HTBI primers preceded a second-round multiplex PCR. TCRdb recomputed calls from the multiplex PCR reads with MiXCR, one row per CDR3 protein. Counted here are under 250,000 distinct CDR3 sequences, 20% to 25% occurring once; the ten biggest clones make up roughly 45%. The TCR was taken from a woman aged 45-65 years with Graves' ophthalmopathy. Specimen: peripheral blood. The chain employs TRBV7-9 and TRBJ1-6, with D possibly TRBD1 on 6 matching bases. In DNA, the CDR3 is TGTGCCAGCAGCTCCGGGACACCCTATAATTCACCCCTCCACTTT. This codes for CASSSGTPYNSPLHF.